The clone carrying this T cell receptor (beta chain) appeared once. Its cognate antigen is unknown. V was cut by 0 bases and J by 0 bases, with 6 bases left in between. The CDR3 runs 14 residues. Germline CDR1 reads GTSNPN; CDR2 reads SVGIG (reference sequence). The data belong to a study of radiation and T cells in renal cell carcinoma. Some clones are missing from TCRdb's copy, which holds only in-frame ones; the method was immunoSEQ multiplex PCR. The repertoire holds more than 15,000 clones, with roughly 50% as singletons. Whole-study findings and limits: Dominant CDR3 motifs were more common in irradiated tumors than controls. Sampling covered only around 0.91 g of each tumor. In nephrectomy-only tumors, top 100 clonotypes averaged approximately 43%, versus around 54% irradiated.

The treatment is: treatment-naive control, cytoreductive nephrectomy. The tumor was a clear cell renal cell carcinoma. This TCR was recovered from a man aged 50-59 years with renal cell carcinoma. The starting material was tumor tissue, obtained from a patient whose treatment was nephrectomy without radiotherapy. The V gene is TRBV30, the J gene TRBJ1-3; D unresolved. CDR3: CAWSVDVSGNTIYF. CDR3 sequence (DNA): TGTGCCTGGAGTGTCGATGTCTCTGGAAACACCATATATTTT.